A selection of T cell receptor beta chains follows, all from one sample in a study of shared clonotypes between healthy human individuals. Some clones are missing from TCRdb's copy, which holds only in-frame ones; the method was immunoSEQ multiplex PCR. The sample yields 2 million to 2.5 million clones, about 92% seen once. What was sequenced was naive CD4+ T cells from PBMCs. The source is a man younger than 30 in good health. Some clones in this sample may be carry-over from other donors' samples. Both conserved end residues are part of each CDR3. The D gene is left open where the match is weak. Rows may omit the clone size; those that give it use once, few, many or a size class.

V gene	D gene	J gene	clone size	CDR3 DNA	CDR3 protein
TRBV18	TRBD2	TRBJ2-7	-	TGTGCCAGCTCACCGACTAGCGGCGCCTACGAGCAGTACTTC	CASSPTSGAYEQYF
TRBV19	-	TRBJ1-5	-	TGTGCCAGTAGTCGGGGGGCGCGCCAGCCCCAGCATTTT	CASSRGARQPQHF
TRBV9	TRBD2	TRBJ2-7	-	TGTGCCAGCAGCCCCATAGCGGGGCCCTCCTACGAGCAGTACTTC	CASSPIAGPSYEQYF
TRBV11-3	-	TRBJ2-2	-	TGTGCCAGCAGCTCGGGACCCCGCGCCGGGGAGCTGTTTTTT	CASSSGPRAGELFF
TRBV9	-	TRBJ2-5	-	TGTGCCAGCAGCGTAGTCCCGGGGACAAAAGAGACCCAGTACTTC	CASSVVPGTKETQYF
TRBV30	-	TRBJ2-5	-	TGTGCCTGGAGTATCGAGACCCAGTACTTC	CAWSIETQYF
TRBV12-5	TRBD1	TRBJ2-7	once	TGTGCTAGTGGTTTGGTACGGACAGGGGATAGGGAGCAGTACTTC	CASGLVRTGDREQYF
TRBV9	-	TRBJ2-5	-	TGTGCCAGCAGCGTAGATGGGGAGACCGAAGAGACCCAGTACTTC	CASSVDGETEETQYF
TRBV19	-	TRBJ2-4	-	TGTGCCAGTAGTATTCGAGAAAGTACCCTAGCCAAAAACATTCAGTACTTC	CASSIRESTLAKNIQYF
TRBV7-3	-	TRBJ1-1	few	TGTGCCAGCAGCTTTGGTCCGGGCACTGAAGCTTTCTTT	CASSFGPGTEAFF
TRBV28	TRBD2	TRBJ2-1	-	TGTGCCAGCAGACTAGCGGGAGGCCTCAGCTCCTACAATGAGCAGTTCTTC	CASRLAGGLSSYNEQFF
TRBV28	-	TRBJ2-7	-	TGTGCCAGCAGTTCCGCGGTGGGGGGGCGCATTAACGAGCAGTACTTC	CASSSAVGGRINEQYF
TRBV7-2	TRBD2	TRBJ2-3	-	TGTGCCAGCAGCTTAGGGGGGACTAGCGGAATCCTCCGGGATACGCAGTATTTT	CASSLGGTSGILRDTQYF
TRBV28	-	TRBJ1-5	-	TGTGCCAGCAGTCCGGGACAAGCAGTTTACCAGCCCCAGCATTTT	CASSPGQAVYQPQHF
TRBV27	-	TRBJ1-5	-	TGTGCCAGCAATATCGGGATGGGAAGTCAGCCCCAGCATTTT	CASNIGMGSQPQHF
TRBV11-3	-	TRBJ2-2	-	TGTGCCAGCAGCTTAGATAGCGGCCTTTTTGAGGAGCTGTTTTTT	CASSLDSGLFEELFF
TRBV28	-	TRBJ1-2	-	TGTGCCAGCAGTGAGGCAGGGGCCCTTCGAGACTATGGCTACACCTTC	CASSEAGALRDYGYTF
TRBV2	TRBD2	TRBJ2-5	-	TGTGCCAGCAGTGTTGGACTAGCGGGGAAACAAGAGACCCAGTACTTC	CASSVGLAGKQETQYF
TRBV11-1	-	TRBJ2-7	-	TGTGCCAGCAGCCCGAGGACGGGGTTCTCCTACGAGCAGTACTTC	CASSPRTGFSYEQYF
TRBV9	TRBD2	TRBJ2-3	-	TGTGCCAGCAGCGTATGGGGACTAGCGGGAGGTCGAGATACGCAGTATTTT	CASSVWGLAGGRDTQYF
TRBV5-1	-	TRBJ2-1	-	TGCGCCAGCAGCCCGTTCGGGGGGCCGTACTACAATGAGCAGTTCTTC	CASSPFGGPYYNEQFF
TRBV19	TRBD2	TRBJ2-1	-	TGTGCCAGTAGTACCAGGACTAGCGGGGCCTACAATGAGCAGTTCTTC	CASSTRTSGAYNEQFF
TRBV7-2	TRBD2	TRBJ2-5	-	TGTGCCAGCAGCTTCGCCGGGACTAGCGGGAGTGAGACCCAGTACTTC	CASSFAGTSGSETQYF
TRBV7-9	-	TRBJ2-3	-	TGTGCCAGCAGCGTAGACGCAGGGCGAGATACGCAGTATTTT	CASSVDAGRDTQYF
TRBV6-1	TRBD2	TRBJ2-5	once	TGTGCCAGCAGCGGGGGGTTACAAGAGACCCAGTACTTC	CASSGGLQETQYF
TRBV5-6	TRBD1	TRBJ1-2	-	TGTGCCAGCAGCCGACAGGGTGAGAACTATGGCTACACCTTC	CASSRQGENYGYTF
TRBV6-5	TRBD1	TRBJ1-2	-	TGTGCCAGCAGTCCCGAGGGACAGGGCACCTATGGCTACACCTTC	CASSPEGQGTYGYTF
TRBV30	-	TRBJ1-4	few	TGTGGAGCACTGAATGAAAAACTGTTTTTT	CGALNEKLFF